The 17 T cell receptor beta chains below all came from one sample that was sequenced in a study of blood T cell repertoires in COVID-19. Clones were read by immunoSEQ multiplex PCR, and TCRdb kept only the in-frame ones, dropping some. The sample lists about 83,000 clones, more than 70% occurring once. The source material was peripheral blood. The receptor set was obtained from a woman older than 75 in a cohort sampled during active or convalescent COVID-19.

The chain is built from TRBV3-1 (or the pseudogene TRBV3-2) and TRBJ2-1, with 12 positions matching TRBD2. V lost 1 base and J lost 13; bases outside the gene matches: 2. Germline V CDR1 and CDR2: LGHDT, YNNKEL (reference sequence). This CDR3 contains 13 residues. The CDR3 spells CASSQGTSGNQFF. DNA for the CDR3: TGTGCCAGCAGCCAAGGGACTAGCGGGAATCAGTTCTTC.

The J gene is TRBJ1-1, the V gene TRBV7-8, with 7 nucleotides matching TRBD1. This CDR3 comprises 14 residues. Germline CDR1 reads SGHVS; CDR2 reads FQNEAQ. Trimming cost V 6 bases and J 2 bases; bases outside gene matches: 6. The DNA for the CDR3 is TGTGCCAGCAGTTCACGGACAGGTAACACTGAAGCTTTCTTT. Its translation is CASSSRTGNTEAFF.

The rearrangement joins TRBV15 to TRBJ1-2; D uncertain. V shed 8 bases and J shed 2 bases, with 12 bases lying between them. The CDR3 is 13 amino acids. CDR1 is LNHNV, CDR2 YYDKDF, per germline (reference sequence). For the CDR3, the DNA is TGTGCCACCGCCGAAGGGAGGAACTATGGCTACACCTTC. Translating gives CATAEGRNYGYTF.

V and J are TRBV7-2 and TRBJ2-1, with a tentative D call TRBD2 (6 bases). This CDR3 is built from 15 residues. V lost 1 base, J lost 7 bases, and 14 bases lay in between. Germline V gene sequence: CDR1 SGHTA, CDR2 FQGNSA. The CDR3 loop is CASSLGGSGGNEQFF. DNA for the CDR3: TGTGCCAGCAGCTTAGGCGGTAGTGGAGGGAATGAGCAGTTCTTC.

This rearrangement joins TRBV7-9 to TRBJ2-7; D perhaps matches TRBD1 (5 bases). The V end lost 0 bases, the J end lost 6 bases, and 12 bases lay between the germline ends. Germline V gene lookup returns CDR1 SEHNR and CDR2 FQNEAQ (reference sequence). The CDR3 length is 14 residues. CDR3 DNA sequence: TGTGCCAGCAGCTTAGCTAGCAGGGTGGGCGAGCAGTACTTC. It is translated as CASSLASRVGEQYF.

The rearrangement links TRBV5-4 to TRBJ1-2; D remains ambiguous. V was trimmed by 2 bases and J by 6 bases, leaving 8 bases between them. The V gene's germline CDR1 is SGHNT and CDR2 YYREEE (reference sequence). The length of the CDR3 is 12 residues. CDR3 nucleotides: TGTGCCAGCAGCTTTAGGCAGGATGGCTACACCTTC. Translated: CASSFRQDGYTF.

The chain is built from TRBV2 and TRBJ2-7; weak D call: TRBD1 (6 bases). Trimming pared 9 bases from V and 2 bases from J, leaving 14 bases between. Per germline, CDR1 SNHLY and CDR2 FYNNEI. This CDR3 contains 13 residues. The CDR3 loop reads CASNRDTPYEQYV. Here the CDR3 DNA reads TGTGCCAGTAACCGGGACACCCCCTACGAGCAGTACGTC.

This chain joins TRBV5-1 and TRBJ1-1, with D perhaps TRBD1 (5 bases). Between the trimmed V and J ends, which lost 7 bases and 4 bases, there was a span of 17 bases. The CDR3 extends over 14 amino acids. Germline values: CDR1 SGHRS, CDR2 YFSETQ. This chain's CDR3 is CASSRGTGGTEAFF. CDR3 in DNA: TGCGCCAGCTCCCGGGGGACTGGGGGCACTGAAGCTTTCTTT.

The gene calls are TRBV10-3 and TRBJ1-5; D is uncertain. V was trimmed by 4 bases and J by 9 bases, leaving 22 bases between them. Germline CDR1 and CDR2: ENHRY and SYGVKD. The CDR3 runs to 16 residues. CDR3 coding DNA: TGTGCCATCAGTGGGGGAGACACGAGCCGGAGTGGGCCCCAGCATTTT. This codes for CAISGGDTSRSGPQHF.

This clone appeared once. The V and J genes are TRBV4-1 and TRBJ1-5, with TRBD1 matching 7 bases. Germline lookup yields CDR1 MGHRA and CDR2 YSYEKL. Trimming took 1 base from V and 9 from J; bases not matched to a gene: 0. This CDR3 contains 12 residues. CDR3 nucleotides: TGCGCCAGCAGCCAAGCAGGGGGGCCCCAGCATTTT. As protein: CASSQAGGPQHF.

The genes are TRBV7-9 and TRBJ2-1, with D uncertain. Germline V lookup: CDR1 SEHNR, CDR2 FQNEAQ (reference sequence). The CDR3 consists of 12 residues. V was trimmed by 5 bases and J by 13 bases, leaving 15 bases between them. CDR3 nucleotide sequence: TGTGCCAGCAGCCCCGGGTCTGGAAAACAGTTCTTC. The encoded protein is CASSPGSGKQFF.

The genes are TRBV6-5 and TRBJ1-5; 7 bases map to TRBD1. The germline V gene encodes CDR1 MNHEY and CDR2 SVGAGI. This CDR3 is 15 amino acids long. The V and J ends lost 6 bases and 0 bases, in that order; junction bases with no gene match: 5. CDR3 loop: CASRTGQSSNQPQHF. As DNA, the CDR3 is TGTGCCAGCAGAACGGGACAGAGTAGCAATCAGCCCCAGCATTTT.

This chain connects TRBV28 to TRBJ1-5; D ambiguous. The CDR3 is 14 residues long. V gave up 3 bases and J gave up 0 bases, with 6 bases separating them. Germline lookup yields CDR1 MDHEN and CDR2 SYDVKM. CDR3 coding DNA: TGTGCCAGCAGTTTTGCCGGTAGCAATCAGCCCCAGCATTTT. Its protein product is CASSFAGSNQPQHF.

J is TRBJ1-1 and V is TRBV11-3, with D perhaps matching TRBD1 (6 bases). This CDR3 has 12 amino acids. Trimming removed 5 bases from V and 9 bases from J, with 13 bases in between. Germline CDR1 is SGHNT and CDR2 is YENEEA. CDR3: CASSTRQAKAFF. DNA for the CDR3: TGTGCCAGCAGCACCCGACAGGCCAAAGCTTTCTTT.

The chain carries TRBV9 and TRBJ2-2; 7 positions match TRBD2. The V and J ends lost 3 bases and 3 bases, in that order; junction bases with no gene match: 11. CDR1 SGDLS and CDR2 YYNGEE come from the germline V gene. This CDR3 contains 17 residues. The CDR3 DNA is TGTGCCAGCAGCGCCCGATGGGAGGGCCGGGACACCGGGGAGCTGTTTTTT. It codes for CASSARWEGRDTGELFF.

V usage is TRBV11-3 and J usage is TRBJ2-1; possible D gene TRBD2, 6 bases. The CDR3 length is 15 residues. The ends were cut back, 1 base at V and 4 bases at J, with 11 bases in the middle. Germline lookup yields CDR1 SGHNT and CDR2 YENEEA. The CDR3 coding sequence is TGTGCCAGCAGCTTAGGGGGCGGAGGGTACAATGAGCAGTTCTTC. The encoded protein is CASSLGGGGYNEQFF. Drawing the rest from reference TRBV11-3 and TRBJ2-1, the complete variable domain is EAGVVQSPRYKIIEKKQPVAFWCNPISGHNTLYWYLQNLGQGPELLIRYENEEAVDDSQLPKDRFSAERLKGVDSTLKIQPAELGDSAVYLCASSLGGGGYNEQFFGPGTRLTVL.

The CDR3 sequence is CASSWDRTYGYTF. DNA for the CDR3: TGTGCCAGCAGCTGGGACAGGACCTATGGCTACACCTTC. The chain combines TRBV7-2 with TRBJ1-2; 8 bases match TRBD1. Germline-derived CDR1 and CDR2 are SGHTA and FQGNSA. The CDR3 is 13 residues long. Unmatched junction bases numbered 2, after V lost 4 bases and J lost 4 bases.